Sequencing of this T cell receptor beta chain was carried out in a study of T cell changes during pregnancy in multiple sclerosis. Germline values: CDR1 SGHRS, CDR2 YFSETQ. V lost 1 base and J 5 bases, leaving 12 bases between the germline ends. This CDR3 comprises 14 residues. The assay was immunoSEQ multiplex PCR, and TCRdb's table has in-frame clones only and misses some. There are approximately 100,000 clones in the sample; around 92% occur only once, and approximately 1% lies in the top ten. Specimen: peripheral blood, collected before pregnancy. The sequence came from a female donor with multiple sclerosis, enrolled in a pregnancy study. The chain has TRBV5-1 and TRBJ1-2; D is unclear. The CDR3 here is CASSLKRFSYGYTF. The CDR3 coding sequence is TGCGCCAGCAGCTTGAAACGGTTCTCGTATGGCTACACCTTC.